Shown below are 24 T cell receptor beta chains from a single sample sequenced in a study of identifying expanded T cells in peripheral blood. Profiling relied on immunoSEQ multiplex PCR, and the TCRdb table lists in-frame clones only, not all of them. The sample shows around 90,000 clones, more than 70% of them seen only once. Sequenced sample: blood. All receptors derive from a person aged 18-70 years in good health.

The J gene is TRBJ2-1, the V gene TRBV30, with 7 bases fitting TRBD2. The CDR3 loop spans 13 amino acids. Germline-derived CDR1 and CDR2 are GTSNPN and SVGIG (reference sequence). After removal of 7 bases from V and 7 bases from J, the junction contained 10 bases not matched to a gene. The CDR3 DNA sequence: TGTGCCTTCTGGGGGGGGGTAGATAATGAGCAGTTCTTC. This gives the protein CAFWGGVDNEQFF.

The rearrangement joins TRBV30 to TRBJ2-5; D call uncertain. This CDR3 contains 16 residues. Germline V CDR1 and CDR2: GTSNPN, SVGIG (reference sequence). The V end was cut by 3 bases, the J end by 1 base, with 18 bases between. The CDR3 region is CAWSSPLLSLQETQYF. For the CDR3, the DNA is TGTGCCTGGAGCAGCCCCCTCCTCAGTCTCCAAGAGACCCAGTACTTC.

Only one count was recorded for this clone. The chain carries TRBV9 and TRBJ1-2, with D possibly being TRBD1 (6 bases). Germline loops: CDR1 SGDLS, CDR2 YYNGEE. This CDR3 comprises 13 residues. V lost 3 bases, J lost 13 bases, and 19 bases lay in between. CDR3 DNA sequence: TGTGCCAGCAGCGCCCTTCAGGGGAAAGTAGGCACCTTC. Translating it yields CASSALQGKVGTF.

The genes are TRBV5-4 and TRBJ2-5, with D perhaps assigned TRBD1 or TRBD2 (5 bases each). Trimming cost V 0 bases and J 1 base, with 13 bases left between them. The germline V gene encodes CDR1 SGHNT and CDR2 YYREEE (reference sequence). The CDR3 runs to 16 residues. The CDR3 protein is CASSLGPGRIQETQYF. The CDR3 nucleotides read TGTGCCAGCAGCTTGGGCCCGGGACGTATCCAAGAGACCCAGTACTTC. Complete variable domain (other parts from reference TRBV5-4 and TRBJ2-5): ETGVTQSPTHLIKTRGQQVTLRCSSQSGHNTVSWYQQALGQGPQFIFQYYREEENGRGNFPPRFSGLQFPNYSSELNVNALELDDSALYLCASSLGPGRIQETQYFGPGTRLLVL.

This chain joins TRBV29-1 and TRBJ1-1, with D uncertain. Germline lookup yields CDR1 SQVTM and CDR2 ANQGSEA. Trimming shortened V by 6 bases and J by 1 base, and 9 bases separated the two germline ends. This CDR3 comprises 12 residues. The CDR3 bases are TGCAGCGTCGTAAGGGAGAACACTGAAGCTTTCTTT. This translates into CSVVRENTEAFF.

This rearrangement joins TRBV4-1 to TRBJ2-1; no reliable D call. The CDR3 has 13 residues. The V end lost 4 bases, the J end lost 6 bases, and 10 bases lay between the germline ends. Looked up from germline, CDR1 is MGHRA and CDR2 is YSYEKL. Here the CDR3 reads CASSPRPGNEQFF. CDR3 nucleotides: TGCGCCAGCAGCCCGAGACCTGGCAATGAGCAGTTCTTC.

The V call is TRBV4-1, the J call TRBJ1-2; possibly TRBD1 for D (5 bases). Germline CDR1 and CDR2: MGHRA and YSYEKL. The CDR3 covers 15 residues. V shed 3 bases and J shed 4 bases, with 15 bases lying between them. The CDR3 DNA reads TGCGCCAGCAGCCATGGAGGATGGGACGGCTATGGCTACACCTTC. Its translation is CASSHGGWDGYGYTF.

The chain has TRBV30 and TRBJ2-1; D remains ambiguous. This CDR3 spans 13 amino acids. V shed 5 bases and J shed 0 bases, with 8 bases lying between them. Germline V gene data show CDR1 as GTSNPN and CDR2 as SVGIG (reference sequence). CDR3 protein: CAWAYSSYNEQFF. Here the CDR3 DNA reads TGTGCCTGGGCCTACAGCTCCTACAATGAGCAGTTCTTC.

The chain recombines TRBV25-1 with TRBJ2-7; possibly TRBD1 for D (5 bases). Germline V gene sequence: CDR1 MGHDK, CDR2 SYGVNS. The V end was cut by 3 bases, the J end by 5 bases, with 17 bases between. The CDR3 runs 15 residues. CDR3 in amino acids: CASSEGRQGQDEQYF. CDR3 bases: TGTGCCAGCAGTGAGGGGCGGCAGGGTCAGGACGAGCAGTACTTC.

CDR3 amino acids: CASSSGAHNEQFF. The CDR3 nucleotides are TGTGCCAGCAGCTCAGGAGCCCACAATGAGCAGTTCTTC. The J gene is TRBJ2-1, the V gene TRBV2; D gene uncertain. The CDR3 is made up of 13 amino acids. Trimming stripped 6 bases from V and 5 bases from J, with 11 bases between. Germline V gives CDR1 SNHLY, CDR2 FYNNEI.

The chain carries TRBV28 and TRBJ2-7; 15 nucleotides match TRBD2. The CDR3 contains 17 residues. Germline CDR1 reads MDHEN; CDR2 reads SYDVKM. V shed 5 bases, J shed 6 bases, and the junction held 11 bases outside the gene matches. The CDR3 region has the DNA TGTGCCAGCAGTATCCCGGGACTAGCGGGAGGATTCTCCGAGCAGTACTTC. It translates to CASSIPGLAGGFSEQYF.

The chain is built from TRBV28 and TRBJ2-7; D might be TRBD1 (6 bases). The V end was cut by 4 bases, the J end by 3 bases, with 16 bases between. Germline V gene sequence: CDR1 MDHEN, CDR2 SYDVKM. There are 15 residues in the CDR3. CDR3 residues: CASSSGTRTVYEQYF. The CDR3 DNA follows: TGTGCCAGCAGTTCAGGGACACGTACCGTCTACGAGCAGTACTTC.

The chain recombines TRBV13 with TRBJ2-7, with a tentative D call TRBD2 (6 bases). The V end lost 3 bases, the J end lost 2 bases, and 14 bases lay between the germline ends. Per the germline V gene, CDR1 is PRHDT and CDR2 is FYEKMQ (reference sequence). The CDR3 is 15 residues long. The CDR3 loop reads CASSFFGGKAYEQYF. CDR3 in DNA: TGTGCCAGCAGCTTCTTTGGGGGGAAAGCCTACGAGCAGTACTTC.

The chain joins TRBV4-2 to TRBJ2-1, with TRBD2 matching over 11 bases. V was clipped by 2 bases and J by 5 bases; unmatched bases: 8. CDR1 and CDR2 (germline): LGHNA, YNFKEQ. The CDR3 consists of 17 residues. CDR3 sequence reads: CASSQYPGTSGNNEQFF. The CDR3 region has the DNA TGTGCCAGCAGCCAATACCCCGGGACTAGCGGAAACAATGAGCAGTTCTTC.

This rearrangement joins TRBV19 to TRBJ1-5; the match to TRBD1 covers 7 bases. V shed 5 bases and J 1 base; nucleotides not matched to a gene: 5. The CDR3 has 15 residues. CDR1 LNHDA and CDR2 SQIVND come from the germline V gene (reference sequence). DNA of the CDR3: TGTGCCAGTAGTCAAGGGGGCGGGAGCAATCAGCCCCAGCATTTT. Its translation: CASSQGGGSNQPQHF.

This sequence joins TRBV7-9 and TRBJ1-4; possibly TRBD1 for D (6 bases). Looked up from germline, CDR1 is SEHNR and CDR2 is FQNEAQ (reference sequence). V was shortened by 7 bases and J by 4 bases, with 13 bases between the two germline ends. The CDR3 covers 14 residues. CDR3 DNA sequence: TGTGCCAGCACCCAGGGACACTATAATGAAAAACTGTTTTTT. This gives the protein CASTQGHYNEKLFF.

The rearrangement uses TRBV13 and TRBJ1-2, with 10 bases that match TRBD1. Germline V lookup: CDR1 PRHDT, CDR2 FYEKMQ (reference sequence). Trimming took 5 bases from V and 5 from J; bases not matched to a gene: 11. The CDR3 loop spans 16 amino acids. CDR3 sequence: CASSMGTGVVGYGYTF. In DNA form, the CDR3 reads TGTGCCAGCAGCATGGGGACAGGGGTGGTTGGGTATGGCTACACCTTC. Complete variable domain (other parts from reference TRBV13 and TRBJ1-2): AAGVIQSPRHLIKEKRETATLKCYPIPRHDTVYWYQQGPGQDPQFLISFYEKMQSDKGSIPDRFSAQQFSDYHSELNMSSLELGDSALYFCASSMGTGVVGYGYTFGSGTRLTVV.

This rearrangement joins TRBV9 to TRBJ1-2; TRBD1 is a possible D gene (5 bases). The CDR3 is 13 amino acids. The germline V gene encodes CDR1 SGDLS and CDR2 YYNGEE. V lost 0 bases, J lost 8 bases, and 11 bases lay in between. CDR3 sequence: CASSVAGLDGYTF. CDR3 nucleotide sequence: TGTGCCAGCAGCGTAGCAGGGCTCGACGGCTACACCTTC.

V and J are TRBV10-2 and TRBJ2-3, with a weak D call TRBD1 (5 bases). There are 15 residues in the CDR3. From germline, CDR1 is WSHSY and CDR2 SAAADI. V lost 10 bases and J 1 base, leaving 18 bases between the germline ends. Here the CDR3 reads CATTPRGLGTDTQYF. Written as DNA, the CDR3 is TGCGCCACCACCCCAAGGGGTTTAGGCACAGATACGCAGTATTTT.

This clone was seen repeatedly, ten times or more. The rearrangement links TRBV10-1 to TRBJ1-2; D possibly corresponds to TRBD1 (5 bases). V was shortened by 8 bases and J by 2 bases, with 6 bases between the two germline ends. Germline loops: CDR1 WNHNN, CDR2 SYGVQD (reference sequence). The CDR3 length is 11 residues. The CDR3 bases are TGCGCCAGCCGGGACAACTATGGCTACACCTTC. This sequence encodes CASRDNYGYTF.

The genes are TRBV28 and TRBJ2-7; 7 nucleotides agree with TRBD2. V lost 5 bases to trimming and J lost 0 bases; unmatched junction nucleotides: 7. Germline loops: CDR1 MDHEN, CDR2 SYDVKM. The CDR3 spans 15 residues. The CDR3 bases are TGTGCCAGCAGTCTTCTAGCGGAGAACTCCTACGAGCAGTACTTC. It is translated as CASSLLAENSYEQYF.

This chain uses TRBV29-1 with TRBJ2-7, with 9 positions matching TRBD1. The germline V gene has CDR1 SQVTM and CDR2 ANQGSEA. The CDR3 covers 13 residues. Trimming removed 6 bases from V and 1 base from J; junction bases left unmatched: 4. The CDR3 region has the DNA TGCAGCGTACGGACAGGGGAATCCTACGAGCAGTACTTC. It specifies CSVRTGESYEQYF.

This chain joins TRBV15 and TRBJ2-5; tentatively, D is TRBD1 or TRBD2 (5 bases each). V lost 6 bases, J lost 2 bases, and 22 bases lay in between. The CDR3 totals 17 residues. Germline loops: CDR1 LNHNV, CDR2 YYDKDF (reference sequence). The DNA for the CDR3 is TGTGCCACCAGGTACCAGGGTAGCGCCAGATTTCAAGAGACCCAGTACTTC. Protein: CATRYQGSARFQETQYF.

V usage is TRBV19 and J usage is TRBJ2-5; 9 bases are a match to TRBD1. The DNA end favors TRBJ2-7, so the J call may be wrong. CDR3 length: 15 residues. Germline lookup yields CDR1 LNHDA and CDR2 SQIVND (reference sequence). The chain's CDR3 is CASSMGTGFTYEQYF. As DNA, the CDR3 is TGTGCCAGTAGTATGGGGACAGGGTTTACCTACGAGCAGTACTTC.